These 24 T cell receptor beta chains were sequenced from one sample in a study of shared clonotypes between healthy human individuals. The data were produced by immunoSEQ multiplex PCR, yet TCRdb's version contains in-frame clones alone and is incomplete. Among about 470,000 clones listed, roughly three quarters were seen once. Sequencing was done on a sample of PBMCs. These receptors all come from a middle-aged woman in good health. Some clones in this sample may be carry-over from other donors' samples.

DNA of the CDR3: TGTGCCAGCAGCCTTGGGACAGCGCCCCAGCATTTT. Its translation is CASSLGTAPQHF. J is TRBJ1-5 and V is TRBV2; 7 bases match TRBD1. The V segment lost 6 bases and the J segment 9 bases; nucleotides outside the gene matches: 5. CDR1 and CDR2 (germline): SNHLY, FYNNEI. The CDR3 totals 12 residues. The whole variable domain, remainder taken from reference TRBV2 and TRBJ1-5, is EPEVTQTPSHQVTQMGQEVILRCVPISNHLYFYWYRQILGQKVEFLVSFYNNEISEKSEIFDDQFSVERPDGSNFTLKIRSTKLEDSAMYFCASSLGTAPQHFGDGTRLSIL.

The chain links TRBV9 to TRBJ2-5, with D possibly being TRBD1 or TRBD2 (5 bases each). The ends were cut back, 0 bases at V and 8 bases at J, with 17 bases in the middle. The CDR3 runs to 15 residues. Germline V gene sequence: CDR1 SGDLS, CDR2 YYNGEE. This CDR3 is CASSVATGGLSTQYF. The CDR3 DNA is TGTGCCAGCAGCGTAGCTACTGGGGGTTTAAGCACCCAGTACTTC.

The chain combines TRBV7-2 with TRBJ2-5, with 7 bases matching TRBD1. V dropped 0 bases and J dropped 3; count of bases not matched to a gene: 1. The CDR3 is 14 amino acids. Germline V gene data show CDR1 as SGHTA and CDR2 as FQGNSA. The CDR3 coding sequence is TGTGCCAGCAGCTTAGCCGGGACAGAAGAGACCCAGTACTTC. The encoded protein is CASSLAGTEETQYF.

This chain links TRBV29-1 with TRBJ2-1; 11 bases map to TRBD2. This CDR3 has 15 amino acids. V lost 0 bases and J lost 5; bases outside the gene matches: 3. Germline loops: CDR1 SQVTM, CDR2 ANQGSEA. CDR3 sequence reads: CSVEDGTSGHNEQFF. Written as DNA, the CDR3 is TGCAGCGTTGAAGACGGGACTAGCGGTCACAATGAGCAGTTCTTC.

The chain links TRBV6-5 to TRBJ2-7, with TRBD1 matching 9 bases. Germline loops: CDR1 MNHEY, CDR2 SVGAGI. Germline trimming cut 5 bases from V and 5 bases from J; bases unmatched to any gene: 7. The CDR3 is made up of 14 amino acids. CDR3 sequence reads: CASSLQGALNEQYF. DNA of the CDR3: TGTGCCAGCAGTCTACAGGGGGCGCTCAACGAGCAGTACTTC.

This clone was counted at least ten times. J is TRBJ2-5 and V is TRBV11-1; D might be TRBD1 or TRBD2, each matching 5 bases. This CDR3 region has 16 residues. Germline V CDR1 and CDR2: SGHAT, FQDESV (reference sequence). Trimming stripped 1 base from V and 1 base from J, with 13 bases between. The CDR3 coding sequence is TGTGCCAGCAGCTTAGGGACACCGGGACGCCAAGAGACCCAGTACTTC. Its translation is CASSLGTPGRQETQYF.

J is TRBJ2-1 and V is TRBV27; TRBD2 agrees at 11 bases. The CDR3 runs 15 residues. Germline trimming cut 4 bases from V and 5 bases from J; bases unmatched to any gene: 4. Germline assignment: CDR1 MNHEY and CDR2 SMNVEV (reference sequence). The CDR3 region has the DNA TGTGCCAGCAGTTCCGGGACTAGCGGAAACAATGAGCAGTTCTTC. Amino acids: CASSSGTSGNNEQFF.

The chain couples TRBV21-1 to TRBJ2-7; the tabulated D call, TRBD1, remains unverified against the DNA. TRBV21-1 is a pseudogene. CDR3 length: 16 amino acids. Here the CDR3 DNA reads TGTGCCAGCATGAACGGACAGACACGTCTGTCGAACGAGCAGTACTTC. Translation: CASMNGQTRLSNEQYF.

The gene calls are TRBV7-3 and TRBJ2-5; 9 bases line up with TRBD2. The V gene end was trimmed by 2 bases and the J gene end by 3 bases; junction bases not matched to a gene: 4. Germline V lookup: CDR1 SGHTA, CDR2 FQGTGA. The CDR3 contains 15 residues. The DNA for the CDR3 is TGTGCCAGCAGCTTAGGGACTAGCCGGAAAGAGACCCAGTACTTC. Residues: CASSLGTSRKETQYF. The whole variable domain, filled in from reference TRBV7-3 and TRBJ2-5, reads GAGVSQTPSNKVTEKGKYVELRCDPISGHTALYWYRQSLGQGPEFLIYFQGTGAADDSGLPNDRFFAVRPEGSVSTLKIQRTERGDSAVYLCASSLGTSRKETQYFGPGTRLLVL.

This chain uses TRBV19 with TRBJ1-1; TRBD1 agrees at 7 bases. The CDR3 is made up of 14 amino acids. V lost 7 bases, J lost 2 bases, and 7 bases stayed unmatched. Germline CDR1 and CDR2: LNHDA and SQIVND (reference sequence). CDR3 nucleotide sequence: TGTGCCAGTACTTTGGGACAGCCCAACACTGAAGCTTTCTTT. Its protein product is CASTLGQPNTEAFF.

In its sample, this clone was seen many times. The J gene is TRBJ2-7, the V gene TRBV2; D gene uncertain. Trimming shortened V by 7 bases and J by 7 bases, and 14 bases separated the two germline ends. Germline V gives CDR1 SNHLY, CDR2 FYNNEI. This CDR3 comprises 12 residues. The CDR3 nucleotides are TGTGCCAGCACGGGCCAGCCTGGGGAGCAGTACTTC. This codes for CASTGQPGEQYF.

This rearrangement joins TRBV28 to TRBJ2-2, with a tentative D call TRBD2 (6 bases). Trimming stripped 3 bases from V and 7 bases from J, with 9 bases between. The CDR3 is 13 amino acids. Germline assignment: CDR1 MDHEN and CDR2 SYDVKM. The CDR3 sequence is CASSLGGIGELFF. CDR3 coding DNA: TGTGCCAGCAGTTTGGGGGGTATCGGGGAGCTGTTTTTT.

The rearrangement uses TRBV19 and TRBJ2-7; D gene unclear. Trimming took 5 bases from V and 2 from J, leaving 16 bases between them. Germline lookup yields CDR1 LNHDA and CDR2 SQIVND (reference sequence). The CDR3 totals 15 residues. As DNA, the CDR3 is TGTGCCAGTAGTCTGCCGGGCCAGCACACCTACGAGCAGTACTTC. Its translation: CASSLPGQHTYEQYF.

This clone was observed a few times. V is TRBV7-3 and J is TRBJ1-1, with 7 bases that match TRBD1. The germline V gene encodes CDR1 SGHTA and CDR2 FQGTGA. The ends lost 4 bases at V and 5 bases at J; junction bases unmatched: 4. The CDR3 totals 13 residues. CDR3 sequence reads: CASSYDRETEAFF. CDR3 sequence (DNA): TGTGCCAGCAGCTACGACAGGGAAACTGAAGCTTTCTTT.

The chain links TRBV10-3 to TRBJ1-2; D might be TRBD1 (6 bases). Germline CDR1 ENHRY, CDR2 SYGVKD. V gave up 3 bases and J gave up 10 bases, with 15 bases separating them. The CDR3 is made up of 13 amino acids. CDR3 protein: CAISEIQGRDYTF. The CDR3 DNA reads TGTGCCATCAGTGAAATACAGGGAAGGGACTACACCTTC.

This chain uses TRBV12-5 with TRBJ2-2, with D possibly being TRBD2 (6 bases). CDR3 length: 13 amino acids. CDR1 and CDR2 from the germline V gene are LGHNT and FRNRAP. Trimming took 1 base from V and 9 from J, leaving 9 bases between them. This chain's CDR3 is CASGLGGDRELFF. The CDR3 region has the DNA TGTGCTAGTGGTTTGGGGGGGGATCGGGAGCTGTTTTTT. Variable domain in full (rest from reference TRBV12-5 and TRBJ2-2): DARVTQTPRHKVTEMGQEVTMRCQPILGHNTVFWYRQTMMQGLELLAYFRNRAPLDDSGMPKDRFSAEMPDATLATLKIQPSEPRDSAVYFCASGLGGDRELFFGEGSRLTVL.

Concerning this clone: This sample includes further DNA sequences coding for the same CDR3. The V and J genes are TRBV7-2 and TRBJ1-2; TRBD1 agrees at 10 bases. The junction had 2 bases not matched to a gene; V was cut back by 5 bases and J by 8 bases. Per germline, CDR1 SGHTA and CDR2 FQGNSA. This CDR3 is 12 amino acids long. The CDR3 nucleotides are TGTGCCAGCAGCCCGGGACAGGGGGGCTACACCTTC. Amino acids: CASSPGQGGYTF.

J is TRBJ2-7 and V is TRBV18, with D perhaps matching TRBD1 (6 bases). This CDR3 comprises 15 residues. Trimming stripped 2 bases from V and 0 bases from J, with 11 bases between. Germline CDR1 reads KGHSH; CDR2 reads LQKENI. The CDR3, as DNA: TGTGCCAGCTCACCAACCCAGGGGAGCTCCTACGAGCAGTACTTC. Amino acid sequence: CASSPTQGSSYEQYF.

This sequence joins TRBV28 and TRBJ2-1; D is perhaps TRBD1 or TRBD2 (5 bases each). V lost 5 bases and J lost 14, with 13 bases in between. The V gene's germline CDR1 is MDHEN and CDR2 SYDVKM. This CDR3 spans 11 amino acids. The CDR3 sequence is CASSTPGTEFF. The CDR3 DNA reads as TGTGCCAGCAGTACCCCCGGGACCGAGTTCTTC.

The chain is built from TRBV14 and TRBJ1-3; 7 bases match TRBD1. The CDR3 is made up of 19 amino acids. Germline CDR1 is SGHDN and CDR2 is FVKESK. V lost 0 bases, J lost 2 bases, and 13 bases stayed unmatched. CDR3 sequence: CASSQDHVGGASAGNTIYF. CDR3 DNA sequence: TGTGCCAGCAGCCAAGATCATGTAGGGGGCGCTTCGGCTGGAAACACCATATATTTT.

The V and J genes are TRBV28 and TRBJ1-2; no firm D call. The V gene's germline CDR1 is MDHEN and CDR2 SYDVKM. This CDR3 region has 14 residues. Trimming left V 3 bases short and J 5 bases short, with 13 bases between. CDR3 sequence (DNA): TGTGCCAGCAGTTTGGACGGTGGGAATTATGGCTACACCTTC. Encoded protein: CASSLDGGNYGYTF.

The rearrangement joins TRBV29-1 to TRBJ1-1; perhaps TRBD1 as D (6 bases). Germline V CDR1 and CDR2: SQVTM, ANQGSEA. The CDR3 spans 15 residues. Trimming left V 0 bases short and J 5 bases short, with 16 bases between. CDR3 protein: CSVEDWAGGRTEAFF. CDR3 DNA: TGCAGCGTTGAAGATTGGGCGGGGGGCCGAACTGAAGCTTTCTTT.

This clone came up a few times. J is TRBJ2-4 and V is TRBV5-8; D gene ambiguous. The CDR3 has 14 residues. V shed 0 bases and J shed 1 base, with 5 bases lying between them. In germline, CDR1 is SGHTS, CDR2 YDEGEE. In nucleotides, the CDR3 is TGTGCCAGCAGCTTGGCTCCGGCCAAAAACATTCAGTACTTC. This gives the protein CASSLAPAKNIQYF. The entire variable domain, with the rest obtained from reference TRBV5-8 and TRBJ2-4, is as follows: EAGVTQSPTHLIKTRGQQATLRCSPISGHTSVYWYQQALGLGLQFLLWYDEGEERNRGNFPPRFSGRQFPNYSSELNVNALELEDSALYLCASSLAPAKNIQYFGAGTRLSVL.

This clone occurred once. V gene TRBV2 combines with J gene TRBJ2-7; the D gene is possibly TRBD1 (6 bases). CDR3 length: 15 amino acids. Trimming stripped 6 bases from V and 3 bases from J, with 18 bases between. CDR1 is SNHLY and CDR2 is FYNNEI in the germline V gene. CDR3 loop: CASRQTGLGLYEQYF. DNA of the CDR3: TGTGCCAGCAGACAAACAGGGCTAGGCCTCTACGAGCAGTACTTC.